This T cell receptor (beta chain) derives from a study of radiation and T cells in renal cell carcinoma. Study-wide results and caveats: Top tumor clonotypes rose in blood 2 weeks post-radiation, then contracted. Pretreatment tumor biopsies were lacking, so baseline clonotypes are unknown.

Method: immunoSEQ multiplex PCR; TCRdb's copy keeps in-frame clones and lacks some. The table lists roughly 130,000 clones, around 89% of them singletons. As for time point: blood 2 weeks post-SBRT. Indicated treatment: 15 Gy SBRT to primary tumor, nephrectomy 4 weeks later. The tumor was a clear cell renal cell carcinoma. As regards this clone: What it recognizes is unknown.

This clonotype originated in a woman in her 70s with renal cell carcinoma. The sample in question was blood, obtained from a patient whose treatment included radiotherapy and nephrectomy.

CDR3 residues: CASSSPRGRAYEQYF. DNA for the CDR3: TGTGCCAGCAGTTCCCCCCGGGGGCGAGCCTACGAGCAGTACTTC. This chain links TRBV6-5 with TRBJ2-7; D may be TRBD1 or TRBD2 (6 bases each). The CDR3 sequence is 15 residues long. Germline CDR1 and CDR2: MNHEY and SVGAGI. The V end lost 4 bases, the J end lost 2 bases, and 15 bases lay between the germline ends.